This TCR beta chain was identified in a study of blood T cell repertoires in COVID-19. Study in general: Whether acute or convalescent, the COVID-19 samples came from the United States, Italy and Spain. T cells, B-cell-depleted T cells, or PBMCs provided the cDNA or gDNA that served as material.

Everyone who took part was 18 to 89 years old, and they came from about two dozen US areas. V was trimmed by 2 bases and J by 1 base, leaving 9 bases between them. CDR3 length equals 14 residues. Looked up from germline, CDR1 is GTSNPN and CDR2 is SVGIG (reference sequence). Data came from immunoSEQ multiplex PCR; TCRdb stores just in-frame clones and leaves some out. The sample holds 150,000 to 200,000 clones, about 90% seen once. The receptor's source is a human donor with acute COVID-19. The donor label of this sample is uncertain. The V call is TRBV30, the J call TRBJ1-5; a weak D match, TRBD1 (5 bases). Sequencing was performed on PBMCs or T cells enriched from blood (not recorded which). The CDR3 reads CAWSLGLSNQPQHF. DNA of the CDR3: TGTGCCTGGAGTTTGGGACTGAGCAATCAGCCCCAGCATTTT.